This T cell receptor (beta chain) was sequenced for a study of blood T cells in healthy people across ages. Study as a whole: Template switching retrieved approximately one barcoded beta molecule for each two T cells.

The second PCR ran roughly 6 to 11 cycles with a sample-barcoded 5' primer and J-beta primers. MiXCR, applied by TCRdb to the 5' RACE reads, yields one record per CDR3 protein. There are over 950,000 distinct CDR3 sequences in the sample; about 51% occur only once, and about a fifth lies in the top ten. Per germline, CDR1 MNHNS and CDR2 SASEGT. V lost 2 bases, J lost 5 bases, and 4 bases stayed unmatched. This CDR3 has 15 residues. This clonotype turned up a few times. Its matching antigen is unknown. Overall study findings and caveats: Strong correlation was found linking TCR beta diversity to naive T cell percentage. Among long-lived donors, naive CD4+ cells were more numerous and diversity higher than in aged donors.

This clonotype was sampled from a woman aged 55 to 70 in good health. Sequencing was performed on blood. The chain has TRBV6-1 and TRBJ1-5; TRBD1 matches at 9 bases. CDR3 coding DNA: TGTGCCAGCAGTGAACCGGGACAGGGCCATCAGCCCCAGCATTTT. It encodes CASSEPGQGHQPQHF.